Presented here are 10 T cell receptor beta chains from one specimen sequenced in a study of cytomegalovirus exposure and HLA in healthy donors. A multiplex PCR was run with 60 Vbeta primers and 13 Jbeta primers. Assay: immunoSEQ multiplex PCR; the TCRdb copy retains only in-frame clones and omits some. Among roughly 190,000 clones listed, around 84% were seen once. The sample comprised PBMCs. These receptor sequences come from a woman between 18 and 29 years old in good health and CMV-seronegative.

The genes are TRBV2 and TRBJ1-4; D unresolved. Germline V gives CDR1 SNHLY, CDR2 FYNNEI. The CDR3 is 14 amino acids. Deletions cut 7 bases from V and 4 bases from J, with 13 bases between. As DNA, the CDR3 is TGTGCCAGCACCCGAACCCAGGTTAATGAAAAACTGTTTTTT. Translated, it gives CASTRTQVNEKLFF.

The V gene is TRBV5-5, the J gene TRBJ1-4; weak D call: TRBD1 (5 bases). The CDR3 extends over 17 amino acids. CDR1 and CDR2 (germline): SGHKS, YYEKEE (reference sequence). Between the trimmed V and J ends, which lost 5 bases and 8 bases, there was a span of 25 bases. CDR3 sequence (DNA): TGTGCCAGCAGTTTTGAACCCCCAGAGTCGGGGGGGGAAAAACTGTTTTTT. Translating gives CASSFEPPESGGEKLFF.

The J gene is TRBJ2-5, the V gene TRBV6-5; TRBD2 might be the D (6 bases). The CDR3 has 13 amino acids. Trimming took 8 bases from V and 4 from J, leaving 14 bases between them. The germline gives CDR1 MNHEY, CDR2 SVGAGI. The CDR3 DNA reads as TGTGCCAGCCGGCGGGGACGGGCAGAGACCCAGTACTTC. Translation: CASRRGRAETQYF.

This sequence joins TRBV2 and TRBJ2-7; 14 positions match TRBD2. The CDR3 contains 16 residues. Germline CDR1 SNHLY, CDR2 FYNNEI. With 6 bases clipped from V and 4 bases from J, the junction kept 8 bases outside the gene matches. CDR3 in amino acids: CASRTGTSGSLYEQYF. The CDR3 region has the DNA TGTGCCAGCAGGACCGGGACTAGCGGGAGTCTGTACGAGCAGTACTTC. Combining the CDR3 with reference TRBV2 and TRBJ2-7 gives the whole variable domain EPEVTQTPSHQVTQMGQEVILRCVPISNHLYFYWYRQILGQKVEFLVSFYNNEISEKSEIFDDQFSVERPDGSNFTLKIRSTKLEDSAMYFCASRTGTSGSLYEQYFGPGTRLTVT.

This chain links TRBV6-5 with TRBJ1-6, with 9 bases fitting TRBD1. Germline V gene sequence: CDR1 MNHEY, CDR2 SVGAGI. V trimming: 3 bases; J trimming: 10 bases; junction bases outside the gene matches: 7. There are 15 residues in the CDR3. CDR3 amino acids: CASSYTGQGGSPLHF. CDR3 nucleotides: TGTGCCAGCAGTTATACGGGACAGGGTGGCTCACCCCTCCACTTT.

This rearrangement joins TRBV5-1 to TRBJ1-1; D is unclear. The CDR3 runs 11 residues. Germline V gene data show CDR1 as SGHRS and CDR2 as YFSETQ. V lost 0 bases, J lost 11 bases, and 8 bases lay in between. CDR3 protein: CASSLGGVAFF. Written as DNA, the CDR3 is TGCGCCAGCAGCTTGGGGGGAGTGGCTTTCTTT.

The J gene is TRBJ1-1, the V gene TRBV11-1; D is uncertain. Trimming took off 5 bases at V and 8 bases at J, with 12 bases between the two ends. The CDR3 contains 12 residues. Germline CDR1 is SGHAT and CDR2 is FQDESV (reference sequence). The CDR3 sequence: CASSPSIQEAFF. CDR3 in DNA: TGTGCCAGCAGCCCTAGCATTCAAGAAGCTTTCTTT.

This chain connects TRBV7-8 to TRBJ2-1; the match to TRBD2 covers 7 bases. CDR1 is SGHVS and CDR2 is FQNEAQ in the germline V gene. Trimming at V came to 4 bases and at J to 1 base, leaving 13 bases not matched to a gene. The length of the CDR3 is 18 residues. This CDR3 reads CASSSAGRAGVSYNEQFF. CDR3 sequence (DNA): TGTGCCAGCAGCTCAGCGGGAAGAGCCGGGGTTTCCTACAATGAGCAGTTCTTC.

This chain connects TRBV7-8 to TRBJ2-7, with a tentative D call TRBD2 (5 bases). V lost 6 bases and J 0 bases, leaving 12 bases between the germline ends. The CDR3 is made up of 14 amino acids. Germline values: CDR1 SGHVS, CDR2 FQNEAQ. This CDR3 is CASRIGRASYEQYF. CDR3 nucleotides: TGTGCCAGCAGAATCGGGCGGGCCTCCTACGAGCAGTACTTC.

CDR3 in amino acids: CASSNPVRDYEQYF. The CDR3 coding sequence is TGTGCCAGTAGCAACCCGGTGCGGGACTACGAGCAGTACTTC. The chain employs TRBV19 and TRBJ2-7; maybe TRBD2 (6 bases). CDR3 length equals 14 residues. CDR1 and CDR2 (germline): LNHDA, SQIVND (reference sequence). V gave up 6 bases and J gave up 3 bases, with 15 bases separating them.